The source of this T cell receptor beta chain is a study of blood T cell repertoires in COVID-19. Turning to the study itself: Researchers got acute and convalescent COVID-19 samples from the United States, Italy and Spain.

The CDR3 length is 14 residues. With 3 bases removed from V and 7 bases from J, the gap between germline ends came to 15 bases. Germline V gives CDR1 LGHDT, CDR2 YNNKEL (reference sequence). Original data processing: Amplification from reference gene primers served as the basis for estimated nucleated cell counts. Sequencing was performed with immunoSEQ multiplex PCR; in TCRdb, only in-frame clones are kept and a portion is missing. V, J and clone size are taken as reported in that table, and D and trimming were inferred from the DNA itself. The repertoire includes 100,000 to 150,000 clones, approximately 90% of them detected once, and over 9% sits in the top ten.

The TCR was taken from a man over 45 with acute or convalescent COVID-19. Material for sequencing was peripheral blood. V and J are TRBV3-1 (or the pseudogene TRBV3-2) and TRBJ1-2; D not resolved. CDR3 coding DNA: TGTGCCAGCAGCCATGTCCGGGAAGGTGGTGGCTACACCTTC. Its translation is CASSHVREGGGYTF.